These 18 T cell receptor beta chains were all obtained from the same sample, sequenced in a study of cytomegalovirus exposure and HLA in healthy donors. The PCR employed 60 Vbeta primers together with 13 Jbeta primers. The table came from immunoSEQ multiplex PCR; TCRdb's copy has only in-frame clones and leaves some out. This sample carries about 100,000 clones, 83% of them seen once, and the ten largest clones take around 2.6%. Sequenced material: PBMCs. All receptors derive from a man between 40 and 49 years old in good health and CMV-seronegative.

The rearrangement uses TRBV12-5 and TRBJ1-2, with TRBD1 as a possible D gene (6 bases). The CDR3 has 13 residues. Trimming pared 6 bases from V and 4 bases from J, leaving 12 bases between. The germline V gene encodes CDR1 LGHNT and CDR2 FRNRAP. The CDR3 region is CASGQQGFYGYTF. CDR3 DNA sequence: TGTGCTAGTGGACAACAGGGTTTCTATGGCTACACCTTC.

The chain uses TRBV29-1 and TRBJ1-2, with TRBD1 as a possible D gene (6 bases). Trimming pared 8 bases from V and 4 bases from J, leaving 17 bases between. The CDR3 runs to 13 residues. The germline gives CDR1 SQVTM, CDR2 ANQGSEA. The DNA of the CDR3 is TGCAGCTTTCGGACAGCTACCCTCTATGGCTACACCTTC. Residues: CSFRTATLYGYTF.

The chain carries TRBV6-5 and TRBJ1-2; possibly TRBD1 for D (5 bases). This CDR3 has 15 amino acids. The V gene's germline CDR1 is MNHEY and CDR2 SVGAGI. V lost 5 bases to trimming and J lost 3 bases, with 16 bases between them. The CDR3 loop reads CASSRRQKRDYGYTF. The CDR3 region has the DNA TGTGCCAGCAGTCGTAGACAGAAAAGGGACTATGGCTACACCTTC.

This sequence joins TRBV11-2 and TRBJ2-1; 10 nucleotides agree with TRBD2. The trim removed 10 bases at V and 3 bases at J, leaving 3 bases unmatched. The CDR3 contains 13 residues. Germline lookup yields CDR1 SGHAT and CDR2 FQNNGV. DNA for the CDR3: TGTGCCATCTTAGCGGGGGGCTACAATGAGCAGTTCTTC. Amino acid sequence: CAILAGGYNEQFF. Full variable domain (missing parts from reference TRBV11-2 and TRBJ2-1): EAGVAQSPRYKIIEKRQSVAFWCNPISGHATLYWYQQILGQGPKLLIQFQNNGVVDDSQLPKDRFSAERLKGVDSTLKIQPAKLEDSAVYLCAILAGGYNEQFFGPGTRLTVL.

The chain combines TRBV5-4 with TRBJ2-2; no definite D call. The CDR3 extends over 15 amino acids. Germline CDR1 SGHNT, CDR2 YYREEE (reference sequence). Trimming took off 4 bases at V and 2 bases at J, with 12 bases between the two ends. CDR3 amino acids: CASSTTNRNTGELFF. CDR3 in DNA: TGTGCCAGCAGCACGACAAACCGTAACACCGGGGAGCTGTTTTTT.

This chain joins TRBV7-2 and TRBJ2-2; weak D call: TRBD1 (6 bases). The CDR3 is 16 residues long. CDR1 and CDR2 (germline): SGHTA, FQGNSA. Trimming shortened V by 4 bases and J by 1 base, and 13 bases separated the two germline ends. CDR3 sequence reads: CASSYRSRGNTGELFF. CDR3 sequence (DNA): TGTGCCAGCAGCTATCGTTCCAGGGGGAACACCGGGGAGCTGTTTTTT.

V and J are TRBV7-2 and TRBJ2-1; maybe TRBD2 (5 bases). Germline-derived CDR1 and CDR2 are SGHTA and FQGNSA. The CDR3 length is 13 residues. V lost 0 bases to trimming and J lost 9 bases, with 9 bases between them. CDR3 region: CASSLAGGTEQFF. The CDR3 DNA reads TGTGCCAGCAGCTTAGCTGGAGGTACTGAGCAGTTCTTC. Full variable domain (remainder filled in from reference TRBV7-2 and TRBJ2-1): GAGVSQSPSNKVTEKGKDVELRCDPISGHTALYWYRQSLGQGLEFLIYFQGNSAPDKSGLPSDRFSAERTGGSVSTLTIQRTQQEDSAVYLCASSLAGGTEQFFGPGTRLTVL.

CDR3 protein: CASSSRTERYEQYF. CDR3 nucleotide sequence: TGTGCCAGCAGTTCCAGGACAGAGAGATACGAGCAGTACTTC. The chain combines TRBV27 with TRBJ2-7; D is perhaps TRBD1 (6 bases). Germline-derived CDR1 and CDR2 are MNHEY and SMNVEV (reference sequence). The V and J ends lost 4 bases and 4 bases respectively, with 14 bases between them. The length of the CDR3 is 14 residues.

V usage is TRBV6-5 and J usage is TRBJ2-1, with a weak D call TRBD2 (5 bases). The germline gives CDR1 MNHEY, CDR2 SVGAGI. Trimming pared 6 bases from V and 9 bases from J, leaving 18 bases between. The CDR3 runs to 14 residues. CDR3 nucleotides: TGTGCCAGCAGGATGCGGAAGCGGCATGGTGAGCAGTTCTTC. Residues: CASRMRKRHGEQFF.

V is TRBV2 and J is TRBJ1-6; maybe TRBD1 (6 bases). The CDR3 length is 17 residues. Trimming stripped 2 bases from V and 0 bases from J, with 11 bases between. The germline V gene has CDR1 SNHLY and CDR2 FYNNEI. The CDR3 region has the DNA TGTGCCAGCAGTGAATCAGGGGCGAGCTCCTATAATTCACCCCTCCACTTT. Translated, it gives CASSESGASSYNSPLHF.

The gene calls are TRBV27 and TRBJ1-4, with 11 bases matching TRBD1. The V and J ends lost 5 bases and 8 bases, in that order; junction bases with no gene match: 19. The CDR3 is made up of 19 amino acids. The germline gives CDR1 MNHEY, CDR2 SMNVEV (reference sequence). The CDR3 DNA reads TGTGCCAGCAGTCTAAGGGTCGGGACAGGGGGTCTTAAGCGGGAAAAACTGTTTTTT. Translation: CASSLRVGTGGLKREKLFF. The entire variable domain, with the rest obtained from reference TRBV27 and TRBJ1-4, is as follows: EAQVTQNPRYLITVTGKKLTVTCSQNMNHEYMSWYRQDPGLGLRQIYYSMNVEVTDKGDVPEGYKVSRKEKRNFPLILESPSPNQTSLYFCASSLRVGTGGLKREKLFFGSGTQLSVL.

The CDR3 DNA reads as TGTGCCAGCAGTGAACAGGGGGAGGGAATCGAAGCTTTCTTT. Protein product: CASSEQGEGIEAFF. The chain is built from TRBV28 and TRBJ1-1, with TRBD1 identical over 8 bases. Germline V lookup: CDR1 MDHEN, CDR2 SYDVKM. V was pared by 5 bases and J by 8 bases, with 10 bases of the junction left unmatched. This CDR3 has 14 amino acids.

This chain uses TRBV15 with TRBJ2-1; possible D gene TRBD2, 6 bases. This CDR3 contains 15 residues. V shed 5 bases and J shed 4 bases, with 15 bases lying between them. Germline V gene data show CDR1 as LNHNV and CDR2 as YYDKDF (reference sequence). The CDR3 protein is CATSPSEEGYNEQFF. CDR3 in DNA: TGTGCCACCAGCCCCTCGGAGGAGGGGTACAATGAGCAGTTCTTC.

This clone appeared once. This rearrangement joins TRBV9 to TRBJ1-3; 10 bases agree with TRBD1. Trimming at V came to 4 bases and at J to 2 bases, leaving 12 bases not matched to a gene. Germline lookup yields CDR1 SGDLS and CDR2 YYNGEE. The CDR3 has 18 residues. This CDR3 is CASSPRIGTGEPGNTIYF. The CDR3 DNA sequence: TGTGCCAGCAGCCCGCGTATCGGGACAGGGGAGCCTGGAAACACCATATATTTT. Full variable domain (outside the CDR3, taken from reference TRBV9 and TRBJ1-3): DSGVTQTPKHLITATGQRVTLRCSPRSGDLSVYWYQQSLDQGLQFLIQYYNGEERAKGNILERFSAQQFPDLHSELNLSSLELGDSALYFCASSPRIGTGEPGNTIYFGEGSWLTVV.

About this clone: One junction end does not reproduce the germline sequence, and a read error may be involved. Other DNA sequences from this sample encode an identical CDR3 as well. This chain joins TRBV5-1 and TRBJ1-1; D may be TRBD1 (6 bases). This CDR3 comprises 16 residues. Germline assignment: CDR1 SGHRS and CDR2 YFSETQ. DNA for the CDR3: TGCGCCAGCAGCTTGGGTCCTACAGGGACGGACACTGAAGCCTTCTTT. Translating gives CASSLGPTGTDTEAFF.

The CDR3 DNA is TGCGCCAGCAGCTTGGGCTCCGGGGTGAACACTGAAGCTTTCTTT. Residues: CASSLGSGVNTEAFF. The rearrangement links TRBV5-1 to TRBJ1-1; unclear D gene. The germline V and J ends were trimmed by 0 bases and 0 bases, with 9 bases remaining between them. The V gene's germline CDR1 is SGHRS and CDR2 YFSETQ. The CDR3 length is 15 residues.

This chain links TRBV5-1 with TRBJ1-1; TRBD1 agrees at 10 bases. The CDR3 consists of 15 residues. Trimming cost V 2 bases and J 5 bases; bases outside gene matches: 6. From germline, CDR1 is SGHRS and CDR2 YFSETQ. The CDR3 nucleotides read TGCGCCAGCAGCTTCGGACAGGGGGGAACGACTGAAGCTTTCTTT. This sequence encodes CASSFGQGGTTEAFF.

CDR3 region: CASTTGTGFPKNIQYF. The CDR3 DNA sequence: TGCGCCAGCACGACCGGGACAGGGTTTCCCAAAAACATTCAGTACTTC. The chain couples TRBV5-1 to TRBJ2-4; TRBD1 agrees at 9 bases. The CDR3 contains 16 residues. Germline trimming cut 6 bases from V and 2 bases from J; bases unmatched to any gene: 9. Per germline, CDR1 SGHRS and CDR2 YFSETQ.